This TCR beta chain was sequenced in a study of cytomegalovirus exposure and HLA in healthy donors. Whole-study findings and limits: Exclusion as indistinguishable affected some V segments, including TRBV6-2 and TRBV6-3.

CDR1 is SGHNT, CDR2 YYREEE, per germline (reference sequence). The length of the CDR3 is 14 residues. A word on this clone: Its antigen is undetermined. The junction differs from germline at one of its ends, possibly a read error. The identical CDR3 is also encoded by other nucleotide sequences in the sample.

The PCR contained 60 Vbeta and 13 Jbeta primers. Data came from immunoSEQ multiplex PCR; TCRdb stores just in-frame clones and leaves some out. The repertoire holds approximately 150,000 clones, with around 9.6% as singletons. The gene calls are TRBV5-4 and TRBJ1-1, with a possible D match to TRBD1 (5 bases). Material for sequencing was PBMCs. The receptor was derived from a male donor in good health and CMV-seronegative. CDR3: CASSHDMGGTEAFF. The DNA for the CDR3 is TGTGCCAGCAGCCATGATATGGGGGGAACTGAAGCCTTCTTT.